A single sample is the source of the 32 T cell receptor beta chains below, sequenced in a study of immune heterogeneity within non-small cell lung tumors. Samples each supplied around 580 ng of bulk tumor genomic DNA as template. Collection of several biopsies per primary tumor, spaced far apart, took place during surgery. Patients had untreated, newly diagnosed non-small cell lung cancer and underwent curative surgery. Amplifying TCR beta CDR3 involved multiplex PCR carried out with 32 V and 13 J primers. TCRdb used MiXCR to reprocess the multiplex PCR reads, holding one entry per CDR3 protein. The table has a few thousand distinct CDR3 sequences, around 20% seen once; the top ten hold 3% to 4.5%. Sequencing input: lung tumor tissue. Receptor source: a middle-aged man with non-small cell lung cancer.

This clonotype was found a few times. A much larger clone differs by one base, so this may be a read error. The chain carries TRBV24-1 and TRBJ2-5; D may be TRBD2 (5 bases). CDR3 length equals 14 residues. Per germline, CDR1 KGHDR and CDR2 SFDVKD. CDR3 amino acids: CVTKEAGGEETQYF. CDR3 sequence (DNA): TGTGTCACCAAAGAAGCAGGAGGTGAAGAGACCCAGTACTTC.

By sample fraction, this clonotype is medium-sized. The gene calls are TRBV2 and TRBJ2-1, with TRBD1 identical over 9 bases. This CDR3 is 14 amino acids long. Germline CDR1 reads SNHLY; CDR2 reads FYNNEI. V shed 6 bases and J 2 bases; nucleotides not matched to a gene: 2. DNA for the CDR3: TGTGCCAGCAGGGGGACAGGGACCTACAATGAGCAGTTCTTC. Its translation: CASRGTGTYNEQFF.

This clonotype has only a few counts. A much bigger clone sits one base away, suggesting this may be a read error. This chain uses TRBV5-1 with TRBJ1-3, with a weak D call TRBD1 (6 bases). The CDR3 is 13 residues long. Germline V gene sequence: CDR1 SGHRS, CDR2 YFSETQ. CDR3 amino acids: CTSSSQGQDTIYF. Written as DNA, the CDR3 is TGCACCAGCAGCTCCCAGGGGCAGGACACCATATATTTT.

With respect to this clonotype: Possible read error: a much larger clone is one base away. The gene calls are TRBV10-2 and TRBJ1-5; perhaps TRBD1 as D (5 bases). CDR1 and CDR2 (germline): WSHSY, SAAADI. The CDR3 is 13 amino acids. CDR3 in DNA: TGCGCCGGCAGTGGGGGGTCCCATCAGCCCCAGCATTTT. Translating gives CAGSGGSHQPQHF.

This clonotype was observed a few times. This chain links TRBV7-2 with TRBJ2-1; D is possibly TRBD1 (5 bases). Trimming removed 5 bases from V and 7 bases from J, with 9 bases in between. Germline CDR1 SGHTA, CDR2 FQGNSA. The CDR3 loop spans 12 amino acids. The CDR3 DNA follows: TGTGCCAGCAGCCACAGGAGTAATGAGCAGTTCTTC. This translates into CASSHRSNEQFF.

As concerns this clonotype: A much larger clone lies one base from this, so it may be a read error. The chain joins TRBV6-2 or TRBV6-3 to TRBJ1-5; D uncertain. The V gene lost 4 bases and the J gene lost 3 bases, with 10 bases spanning the gap. CDR1 and CDR2 (germline): MNHEY, SVGEGT. This CDR3 is built from 14 residues. The chain's CDR3 is CASSFTAINQPQHF. CDR3 bases: TGTGCCAGCAGTTTTACAGCTATCAATCAGCCCCAGCATTTT.

Within the sample, this clonotype is medium-sized. The chain is built from TRBV5-1 and TRBJ1-1; TRBD1 agrees at 7 bases. Germline-derived CDR1 and CDR2 are SGHRS and YFSETQ. With V trimmed by 4 bases and J by 0 bases, 6 bases remained unmatched. The CDR3 spans 15 residues. The CDR3 here is CASSPTQGLNTEAFF. DNA for the CDR3: TGCGCCAGCAGCCCAACACAGGGGTTGAACACTGAAGCTTTCTTT. The whole variable domain, remainder taken from reference TRBV5-1 and TRBJ1-1, is KAGVTQTPRYLIKTRGQQVTLSCSPISGHRSVSWYQQTPGQGLQFLFEYFSETQRNKGNFPGRFSGRQFSNSRSEMNVSTLELGDSALYLCASSPTQGLNTEAFFGQGTRLTVV.

By sample share, this clonotype is medium-sized (0.01 to 0.1%). This rearrangement joins TRBV7-3 to TRBJ1-6; 8 bases are a match to TRBD1. Trimming took 5 bases from V and 7 from J; bases not matched to a gene: 1. CDR1 is SGHTA and CDR2 is FQGTGA in the germline V gene. This CDR3 contains 13 residues. CDR3 sequence reads: CASSGQGNSPLHF. The DNA for the CDR3 is TGTGCCAGCAGCGGACAGGGAAATTCACCCCTCCACTTT.

On this clonotype: This may come from a read error, since a much larger clone is one base off. The chain combines TRBV7-9 with TRBJ2-4; D perhaps matches TRBD2 (6 bases). Germline lookup yields CDR1 SEHNR and CDR2 FQNEAQ (reference sequence). The CDR3 has 17 amino acids. The CDR3 DNA reads TGTGCCAGCAGCTACTTCGGGACGGAACTAGCCAAAAACATTCATTACTTC. Translated, it gives CASSYFGTELAKNIHYF.

The chain recombines TRBV9 with TRBJ2-3; 9 bases map to TRBD2. The V segment lost 3 bases and the J segment 4 bases; nucleotides outside the gene matches: 15. This CDR3 contains 18 residues. Per the germline V gene, CDR1 is SGDLS and CDR2 is YYNGEE. This CDR3 is CASSGSWGAGGRSDTQYF. CDR3 coding DNA: TGTGCCAGCAGCGGGTCCTGGGGTGCGGGGGGGAGATCAGATACGCAGTATTTT. Together with reference TRBV9 and TRBJ2-3, the CDR3 gives the full variable domain: DSGVTQTPKHLITATGQRVTLRCSPRSGDLSVYWYQQSLDQGLQFLIQYYNGEERAKGNILERFSAQQFPDLHSELNLSSLELGDSALYFCASSGSWGAGGRSDTQYFGPGTRLTVL.

This clonotype is deemed medium-sized (0.01 to 0.1%). The chain couples TRBV6-4 to TRBJ2-3; the match to TRBD1 covers 11 bases. Germline values: CDR1 MRHNA, CDR2 SNTAGT. CDR3 length: 16 amino acids. V lost 0 bases to trimming and J lost 4 bases; unmatched junction nucleotides: 3. The DNA for the CDR3 is TGTGCCAGCAGTGACTCTCCGGGACAGGGGGCAGATACGCAGTATTTT. Amino acid sequence: CASSDSPGQGADTQYF.

By sample fraction, this clonotype is medium-sized. V is TRBV14 and J is TRBJ2-7; D gene uncertain. The germline V gene has CDR1 SGHDN and CDR2 FVKESK. V dropped 1 base and J dropped 6 bases, with 4 bases sitting between them. This CDR3 is 11 amino acids long. CDR3 bases: TGTGCCAGCAGCCAAGTCTCCGAGCAGTACTTC. Protein product: CASSQVSEQYF.

By sample fraction, this clonotype is medium-sized. V usage is TRBV12-3 or TRBV12-4 and J usage is TRBJ1-3, with no clear D. CDR3 length: 16 amino acids. Trimming took off 5 bases at V and 0 bases at J, with 14 bases between the two ends. CDR3 region: CASSLHLARSGNTIYF. DNA for the CDR3: TGTGCCAGCAGTCTCCACCTAGCCCGCTCTGGAAACACCATATATTTT.

This clonotype qualifies as large. The chain combines TRBV19 with TRBJ2-7; 8 positions agree with TRBD2. CDR1 and CDR2 from the germline V gene are LNHDA and SQIVND (reference sequence). Germline trimming cut 3 bases from V and 4 bases from J; bases unmatched to any gene: 5. This CDR3 region has 14 residues. CDR3 protein: CASSMSSGTYEQYF. For the CDR3, the DNA is TGTGCCAGTAGTATGAGTAGCGGGACTTACGAGCAGTACTTC.

The chain couples TRBV2 to TRBJ1-3; the D is unclear. With 6 bases removed from V and 0 bases from J, the gap between germline ends came to 15 bases. Germline V gives CDR1 SNHLY, CDR2 FYNNEI. There are 16 residues in the CDR3. The CDR3 reads CASRPNPGSSGNTIYF. DNA for the CDR3: TGTGCCAGCAGGCCCAACCCAGGAAGCTCTGGAAACACCATATATTTT.

This clonotype is deemed medium-sized. The chain couples TRBV19 to TRBJ1-2; 9 bases are a match to TRBD1. The CDR3 has 17 residues. Unmatched junction bases numbered 12, after V lost 5 bases and J lost 2 bases. The germline V gene has CDR1 LNHDA and CDR2 SQIVND (reference sequence). CDR3 DNA: TGTGCCAGTAGTGATCCGGGACAGGGTCTCGCAAACTATGGCTACACCTTC. It specifies CASSDPGQGLANYGYTF.

By share, this clonotype ranks as medium-sized. V is TRBV20-1 and J is TRBJ1-4; D may be TRBD1 (5 bases). The CDR3 consists of 13 residues. The germline V and J ends were trimmed by 3 bases and 7 bases, with 12 bases remaining between them. The germline gives CDR1 DFQATT, CDR2 SNEGSKA (reference sequence). The CDR3 reads CSARTRDGEKLFF. CDR3 in DNA: TGCAGTGCTAGGACCAGGGACGGTGAAAAACTGTTTTTT.

On this clonotype itself: It may be a read error: a sequence one base away is much more abundant. The V gene is TRBV20-1, the J gene TRBJ2-6, with D possibly TRBD1 on 5 matching bases. The CDR3 is 15 amino acids. Germline values: CDR1 DFQATT, CDR2 SNEGSKA (reference sequence). CDR3 bases: TGCAGTGCTAGGGTGACTGACTCTGGGGCCAACGTCCTGATTTTC. The encoded protein is CSARVTDSGANVLIF.

Relative to its sample, this clonotype is medium-sized. The rearrangement links TRBV10-3 to TRBJ1-2; no firm D call. The CDR3 spans 14 residues. Germline CDR1 is ENHRY and CDR2 is SYGVKD. Trimming left V 6 bases short and J 3 bases short, with 14 bases between. Here the CDR3 reads CAIRRRDSDYGYTF. The CDR3 nucleotides read TGTGCCATCAGGCGGCGTGACTCCGACTATGGCTACACCTTC.

The V gene is TRBV5-1, the J gene TRBJ2-3; TRBD1 matches 7 bases. The trim removed 0 bases at V and 2 bases at J, leaving 3 bases unmatched. The germline V gene encodes CDR1 SGHRS and CDR2 YFSETQ. The CDR3 sequence is 15 residues long. In nucleotides, the CDR3 is TGCGCCAGCAGCTTGGGAGGGGGCAACACAGATACGCAGTATTTT. Protein sequence: CASSLGGGNTDTQYF.

This clonotype showed up just a few times. The chain links TRBV24-1 to TRBJ1-1; D call uncertain. This CDR3 contains 12 residues. Germline CDR1 is KGHDR and CDR2 is SFDVKD. The V gene lost 3 bases and the J gene lost 10 bases, with 11 bases spanning the gap. Written as DNA, the CDR3 is TGTGCCACCAGTGATACAACAGAGAGAGCTTTCTTT. This codes for CATSDTTERAFF.

Remarks on this clonotype: A much larger clone sits a single nucleotide away, making a read error possible. V usage is TRBV29-1 and J usage is TRBJ1-2, with D uncertain. Trimming shortened V by 6 bases and J by 1 base, and 12 bases separated the two germline ends. Germline lookup yields CDR1 SQVTM and CDR2 ANQGSEA. There are 13 residues in the CDR3. CDR3 sequence reads: CSVVRMNNYGYTF. CDR3 nucleotide sequence: TGCAGCGTGGTTCGGATGAATAACTATGGCTACACCTTC.

This clonotype is deemed medium-sized (0.01 to 0.1%). The chain uses TRBV14 and TRBJ2-7, with D hard to call. V was clipped by 1 base and J by 7 bases, with 8 bases between them. This CDR3 has 12 amino acids. In germline, CDR1 is SGHDN, CDR2 FVKESK. CDR3 nucleotides: TGTGCCAGCAGCCAAGCCCGCCTGGAGCAGTACTTC. It codes for CASSQARLEQYF.

This clonotype was counted ten times or more. The V gene is TRBV20-1, the J gene TRBJ2-1; D is uncertain. Germline V CDR1 and CDR2: DFQATT, SNEGSKA (reference sequence). Trimming removed 3 bases at V and 5 bases at J, with 8 bases between. CDR3 length equals 12 residues. In DNA, the CDR3 is TGCAGTGCTAGCCCCCGGAACAATGAGCAGTTCTTC. Translation: CSASPRNNEQFF.

Details on this clonotype: A much larger clone lies a single base off, so this may be a read error. CDR3 nucleotide sequence: TGTGCCAGCAGTGAAAGGGGGAGAAGCGTGGAGTTCTTC. Its translation: CASSERGRSVEFF. J is TRBJ2-1 and V is TRBV6-1; D is perhaps TRBD1 (6 bases). With 2 bases removed from V and 14 bases from J, the gap between germline ends came to 16 bases. The CDR3 covers 13 residues. Germline assignment: CDR1 MNHNS and CDR2 SASEGT.

In the case of this clonotype: The junction differs from germline at one of its ends, possibly a read error. The chain joins TRBV28 to TRBJ1-5, with 11 nucleotides matching TRBD1. Germline CDR1 and CDR2: MDHEN and SYDVKM. This CDR3 spans 15 amino acids. As DNA, the CDR3 is TGTGCCAGCAGTTTAGGACAGGGGGCTAATCAGCCCCCGCCTTTT. This translates into CASSLGQGANQPPPF.

This clonotype has a handful of counts. A much larger clone sits a single nucleotide away, making a read error possible. V gene TRBV6-4 combines with J gene TRBJ2-7; D remains unclear. V lost 0 bases and J lost 9, with 6 bases in between. This CDR3 is 11 amino acids long. The germline CDR1 and CDR2 sequences are MRHNA and SNTAGT. In DNA, the CDR3 is TGTGCCAGCAGTGACTCGGACGGGCAGTACTTC. It codes for CASSDSDGQYF.

Note on this clonotype: A much larger clone is a single base away; this may be a read error. The chain carries TRBV7-6 and TRBJ2-2; no reliable D call. The CDR3 runs 13 residues. Germline-derived CDR1 and CDR2 are SGHVS and FNYEAQ. DNA of the CDR3: TGTGCCAGCATCTTATTTAGTACCGGGGAGCTGTTTTTT. Its translation is CASILFSTGELFF.

This clonotype counts as medium-sized. The CDR3 reads CAWTGTENTEAFF. The CDR3 DNA sequence: TGTGCCTGGACCGGGACAGAGAACACTGAAGCTTTCTTT. The chain couples TRBV30 to TRBJ1-1, with 7 bases that match TRBD1. Per the germline V gene, CDR1 is GTSNPN and CDR2 is SVGIG (reference sequence). The CDR3 covers 13 residues. The J segment lost 1 base and the V segment lost 4 bases, leaving 3 bases of the junction unmatched.

At least ten counts were recorded for this clonotype. The chain recombines TRBV28 with TRBJ1-2, with 7 bases lining up with TRBD1. The J segment lost 6 bases and the V segment lost 6 bases, leaving 7 bases of the junction unmatched. The CDR3 covers 13 residues. Germline lookup yields CDR1 MDHEN and CDR2 SYDVKM. Written as DNA, the CDR3 is TGTGCCAGCAGGGAACAGGGGAGGGATGGCTACACCTTC. It translates to CASREQGRDGYTF.

The V gene is TRBV28, the J gene TRBJ1-1; D is perhaps TRBD1 (5 bases). In germline, CDR1 is MDHEN, CDR2 SYDVKM. The CDR3 runs 14 residues. Trimming pared 6 bases from V and 0 bases from J, leaving 11 bases between. The DNA of the CDR3 is TGTGCCAGCAGCCGACAGCGCATGAACACTGAAGCTTTCTTT. It encodes CASSRQRMNTEAFF.

This clonotype ranks as medium-sized. The chain recombines TRBV20-1 with TRBJ1-2, with 8 bases aligning to TRBD1. The CDR3 extends over 12 amino acids. Trimming at V came to 5 bases and at J to 3 bases, leaving 2 bases not matched to a gene. CDR1 is DFQATT and CDR2 is SNEGSKA in the germline V gene (reference sequence). The chain's CDR3 is CSAGTGHYGYTF. The CDR3 DNA reads as TGCAGTGCTGGGACAGGACACTATGGCTACACCTTC.